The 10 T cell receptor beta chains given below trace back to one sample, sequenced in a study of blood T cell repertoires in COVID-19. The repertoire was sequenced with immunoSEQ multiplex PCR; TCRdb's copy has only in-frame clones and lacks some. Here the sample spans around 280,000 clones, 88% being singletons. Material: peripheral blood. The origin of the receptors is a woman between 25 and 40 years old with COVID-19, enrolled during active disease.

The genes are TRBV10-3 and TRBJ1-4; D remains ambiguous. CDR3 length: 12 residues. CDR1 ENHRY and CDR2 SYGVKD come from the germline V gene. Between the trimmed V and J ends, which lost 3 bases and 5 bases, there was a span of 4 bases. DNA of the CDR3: TGTGCCATCAGTGACCTAAATGAAAAACTGTTTTTT. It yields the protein CAISDLNEKLFF.

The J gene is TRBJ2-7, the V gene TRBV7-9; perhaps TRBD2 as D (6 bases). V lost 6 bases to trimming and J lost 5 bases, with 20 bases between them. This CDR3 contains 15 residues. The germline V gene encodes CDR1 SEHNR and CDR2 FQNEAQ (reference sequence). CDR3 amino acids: CASSQTGPPGDEQYF. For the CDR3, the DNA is TGTGCCAGCAGTCAGACGGGACCCCCGGGGGACGAGCAGTACTTC.

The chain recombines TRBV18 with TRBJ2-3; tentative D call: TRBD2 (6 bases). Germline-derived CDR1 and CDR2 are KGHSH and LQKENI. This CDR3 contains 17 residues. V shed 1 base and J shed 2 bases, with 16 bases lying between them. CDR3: CASSPRAISGFTDTQYF. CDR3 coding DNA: TGTGCCAGCTCACCACGGGCTATTAGCGGCTTCACAGATACGCAGTATTTT.

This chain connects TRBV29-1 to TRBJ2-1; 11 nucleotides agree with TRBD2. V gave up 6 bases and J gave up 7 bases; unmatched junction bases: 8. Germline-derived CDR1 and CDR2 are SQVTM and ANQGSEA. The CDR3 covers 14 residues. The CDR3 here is CSVPVAGGGNEQFF. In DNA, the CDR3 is TGCAGCGTACCTGTAGCGGGAGGGGGGAATGAGCAGTTCTTC.

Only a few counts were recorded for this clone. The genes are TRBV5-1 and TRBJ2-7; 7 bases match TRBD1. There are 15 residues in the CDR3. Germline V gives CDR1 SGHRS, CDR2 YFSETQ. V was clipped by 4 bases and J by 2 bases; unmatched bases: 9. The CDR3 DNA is TGCGCCAGCAGCCGCACCCCCGGGACAGCCTACGAGCAGTACTTC. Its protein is CASSRTPGTAYEQYF.

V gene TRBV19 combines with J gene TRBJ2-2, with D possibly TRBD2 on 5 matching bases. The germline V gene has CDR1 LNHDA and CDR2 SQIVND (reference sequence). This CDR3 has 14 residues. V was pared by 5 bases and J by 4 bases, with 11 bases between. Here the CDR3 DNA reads TGTGCCAGTAGTTCCATAGCGTTCACCGGGGAGCTGTTTTTT. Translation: CASSSIAFTGELFF.

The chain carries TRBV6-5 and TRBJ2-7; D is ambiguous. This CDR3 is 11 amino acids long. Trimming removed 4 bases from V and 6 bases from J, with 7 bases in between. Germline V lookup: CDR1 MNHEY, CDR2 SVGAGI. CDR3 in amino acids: CASSSLLEQYF. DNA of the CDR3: TGTGCCAGCAGTTCCCTACTCGAGCAGTACTTC.

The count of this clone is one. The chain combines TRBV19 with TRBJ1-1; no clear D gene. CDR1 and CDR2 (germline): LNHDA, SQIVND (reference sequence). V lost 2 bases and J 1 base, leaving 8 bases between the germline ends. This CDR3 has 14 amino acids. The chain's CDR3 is CASSIKWANTEAFF. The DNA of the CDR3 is TGTGCCAGTAGTATAAAATGGGCGAACACTGAAGCTTTCTTT.

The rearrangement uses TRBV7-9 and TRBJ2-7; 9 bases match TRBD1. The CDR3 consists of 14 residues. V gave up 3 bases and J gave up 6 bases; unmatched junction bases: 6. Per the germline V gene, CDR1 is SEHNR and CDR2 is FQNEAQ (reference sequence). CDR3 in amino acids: CASSFGTGTVEQYF. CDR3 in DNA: TGTGCCAGCAGCTTCGGGACAGGGACGGTCGAGCAGTACTTC.

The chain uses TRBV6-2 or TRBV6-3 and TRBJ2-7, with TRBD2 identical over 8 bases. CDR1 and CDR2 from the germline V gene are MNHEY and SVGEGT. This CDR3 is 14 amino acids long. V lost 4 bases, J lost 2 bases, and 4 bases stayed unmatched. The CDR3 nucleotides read TGTGCCAGCAGTTTAAGAGCGGGAGCCTACGAGCAGTACTTC. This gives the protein CASSLRAGAYEQYF.